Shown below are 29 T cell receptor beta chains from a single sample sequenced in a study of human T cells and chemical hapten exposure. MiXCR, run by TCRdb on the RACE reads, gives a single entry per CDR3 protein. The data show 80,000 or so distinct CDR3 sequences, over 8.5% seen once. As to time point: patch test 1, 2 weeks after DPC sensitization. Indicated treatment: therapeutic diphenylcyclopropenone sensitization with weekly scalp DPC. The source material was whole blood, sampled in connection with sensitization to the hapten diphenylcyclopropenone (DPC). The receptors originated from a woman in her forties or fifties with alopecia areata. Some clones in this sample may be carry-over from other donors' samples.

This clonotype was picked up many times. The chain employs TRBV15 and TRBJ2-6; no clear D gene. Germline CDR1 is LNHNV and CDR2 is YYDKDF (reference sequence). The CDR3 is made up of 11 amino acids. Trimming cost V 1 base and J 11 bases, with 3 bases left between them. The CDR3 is CATSRGYVLTF. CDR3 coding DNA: TGTGCCACCAGCAGAGGGTACGTCCTGACTTTC.

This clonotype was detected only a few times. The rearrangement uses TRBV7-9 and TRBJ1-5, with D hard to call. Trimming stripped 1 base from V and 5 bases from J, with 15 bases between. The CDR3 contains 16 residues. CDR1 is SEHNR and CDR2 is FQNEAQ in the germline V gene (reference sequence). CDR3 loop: CASSLGSQRPHQPQHF. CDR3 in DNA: TGTGCCAGCAGCTTAGGCTCACAGCGTCCCCATCAGCCCCAGCATTTT.

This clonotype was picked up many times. The CDR3 region has the DNA TGTGCCAGCAGCCCCGGACTAGCGGGGGGCACAGATACGCAGTATTTT. This gives the protein CASSPGLAGGTDTQYF. V is TRBV9 and J is TRBJ2-3, with TRBD2 matching 13 bases. Germline V gene data show CDR1 as SGDLS and CDR2 as YYNGEE. With V trimmed by 4 bases and J by 1 base, 3 bases remained unmatched. The CDR3 runs to 16 residues.

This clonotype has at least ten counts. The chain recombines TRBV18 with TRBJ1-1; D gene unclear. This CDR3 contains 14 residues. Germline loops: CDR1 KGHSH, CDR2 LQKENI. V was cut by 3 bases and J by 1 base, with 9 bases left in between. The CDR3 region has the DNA TGTGCCAGCTCACCGTCTAACAGGAACACTGAAGCTTTCTTT. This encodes CASSPSNRNTEAFF. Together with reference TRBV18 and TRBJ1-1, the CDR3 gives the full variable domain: NAGVMQNPRHLVRRRGQEARLRCSPMKGHSHVYWYRQLPEEGLKFMVYLQKENIIDESGMPKERFSAEFPKEGPSILRIQQVVRGDSAAYFCASSPSNRNTEAFFGQGTRLTVV.

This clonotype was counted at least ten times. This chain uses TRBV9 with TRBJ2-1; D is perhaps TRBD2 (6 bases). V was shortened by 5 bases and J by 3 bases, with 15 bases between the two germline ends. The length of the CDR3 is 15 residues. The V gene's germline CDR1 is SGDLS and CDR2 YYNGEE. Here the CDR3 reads CASRPDPGLYNEQFF. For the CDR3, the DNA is TGTGCCAGCAGACCTGATCCGGGACTCTACAATGAGCAGTTCTTC.

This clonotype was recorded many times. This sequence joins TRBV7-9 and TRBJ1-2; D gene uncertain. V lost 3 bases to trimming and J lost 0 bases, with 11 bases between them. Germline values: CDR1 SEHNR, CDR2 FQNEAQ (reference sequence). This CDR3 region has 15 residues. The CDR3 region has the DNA TGTGCCAGCAGCTTTGCACTTCAGACTAACTATGGCTACACCTTC. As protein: CASSFALQTNYGYTF.

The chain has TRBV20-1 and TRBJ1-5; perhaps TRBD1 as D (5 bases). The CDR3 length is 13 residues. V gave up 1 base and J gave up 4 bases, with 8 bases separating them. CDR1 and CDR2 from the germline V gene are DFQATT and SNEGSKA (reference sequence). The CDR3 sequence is CSARGQPNQPQHF. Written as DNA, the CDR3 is TGCAGTGCTAGAGGACAGCCTAATCAGCCCCAGCATTTT.

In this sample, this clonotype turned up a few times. The CDR3 DNA reads as TGTGCCAGCAGCGACAGGGGGCAACTATTGGCCAAAAACATTCAGTACTTC. It specifies CASSDRGQLLAKNIQYF. J is TRBJ2-4 and V is TRBV2, with 10 positions matching TRBD1. Germline V gene sequence: CDR1 SNHLY, CDR2 FYNNEI. The CDR3 runs 17 residues. The V and J ends lost 6 bases and 1 base, in that order; junction bases with no gene match: 9.

CDR3 in amino acids: CASSLRSGWSYEQYF. The DNA for the CDR3 is TGTGCCAGCAGTTTACGTAGCGGGTGGTCCTACGAGCAGTACTTC. The chain links TRBV28 to TRBJ2-7; 7 bases fit TRBD2. Trimming removed 2 bases from V and 1 base from J; junction bases left unmatched: 5. Germline V lookup: CDR1 MDHEN, CDR2 SYDVKM. This CDR3 contains 15 residues.

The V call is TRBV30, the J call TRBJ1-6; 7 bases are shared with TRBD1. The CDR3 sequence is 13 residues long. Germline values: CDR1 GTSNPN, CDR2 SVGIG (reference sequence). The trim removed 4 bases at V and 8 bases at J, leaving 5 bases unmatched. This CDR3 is CAWMRQGDSPLHF. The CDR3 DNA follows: TGTGCCTGGATGAGGCAGGGGGATTCACCCCTCCACTTT.

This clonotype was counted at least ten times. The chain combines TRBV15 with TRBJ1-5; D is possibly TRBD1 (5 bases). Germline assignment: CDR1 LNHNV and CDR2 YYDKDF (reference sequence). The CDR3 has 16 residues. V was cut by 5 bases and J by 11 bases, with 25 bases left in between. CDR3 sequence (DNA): TGTGCCACCAGCCCATTTGAGGGGAAGGACGGCAGGTCCCAGCATTTT. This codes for CATSPFEGKDGRSQHF.

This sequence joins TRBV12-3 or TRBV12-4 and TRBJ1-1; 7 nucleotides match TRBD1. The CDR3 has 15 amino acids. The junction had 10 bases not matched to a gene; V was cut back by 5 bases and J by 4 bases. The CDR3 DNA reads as TGTGCCAGCAGTGCCCGCATGGCAGGGGGCACTGAAGCTTTCTTT. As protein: CASSARMAGGTEAFF.

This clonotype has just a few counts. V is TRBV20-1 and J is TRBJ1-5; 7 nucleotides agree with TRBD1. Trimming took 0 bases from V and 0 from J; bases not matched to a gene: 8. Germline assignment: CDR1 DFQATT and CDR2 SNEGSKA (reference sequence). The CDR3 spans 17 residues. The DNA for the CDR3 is TGCAGTGCTAGAGAAGGGGGCGGCTACTCTAGCAATCAGCCCCAGCATTTT. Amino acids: CSAREGGGYSSNQPQHF.

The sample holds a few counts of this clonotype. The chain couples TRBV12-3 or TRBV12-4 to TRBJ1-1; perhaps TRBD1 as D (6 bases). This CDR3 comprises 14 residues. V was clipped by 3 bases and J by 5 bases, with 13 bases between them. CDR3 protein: CASSFQGSQTEAFF. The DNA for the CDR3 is TGTGCCAGCAGTTTTCAGGGGTCGCAGACTGAAGCTTTCTTT.

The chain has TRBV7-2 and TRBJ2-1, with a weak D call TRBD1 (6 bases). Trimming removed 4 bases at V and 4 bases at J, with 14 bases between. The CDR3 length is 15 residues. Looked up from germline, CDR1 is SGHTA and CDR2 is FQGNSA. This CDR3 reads CASSSPGHKYNEQFF. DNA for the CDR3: TGTGCCAGCAGCTCGCCGGGACACAAGTACAATGAGCAGTTCTTC.

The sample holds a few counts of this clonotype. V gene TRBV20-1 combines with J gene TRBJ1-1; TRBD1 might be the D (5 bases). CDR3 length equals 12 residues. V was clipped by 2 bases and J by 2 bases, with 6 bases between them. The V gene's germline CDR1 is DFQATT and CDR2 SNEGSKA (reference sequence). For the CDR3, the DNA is TGCAGTGCTAGAAGGGGTAACACTGAAGCTTTCTTT. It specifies CSARRGNTEAFF.

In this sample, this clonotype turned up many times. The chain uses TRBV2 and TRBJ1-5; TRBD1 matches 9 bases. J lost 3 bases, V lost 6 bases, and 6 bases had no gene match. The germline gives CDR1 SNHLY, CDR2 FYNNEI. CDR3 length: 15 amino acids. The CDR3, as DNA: TGTGCCAGCAGGATAGGGACAGGGAACAATCAGCCCCAGCATTTT. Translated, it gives CASRIGTGNNQPQHF.

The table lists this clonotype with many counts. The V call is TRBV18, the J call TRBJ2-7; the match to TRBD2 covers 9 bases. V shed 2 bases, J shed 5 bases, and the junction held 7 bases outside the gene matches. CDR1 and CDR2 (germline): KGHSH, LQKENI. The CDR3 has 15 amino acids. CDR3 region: CASSPESGRFHEQYF. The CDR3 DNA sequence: TGTGCCAGCTCACCAGAAAGCGGGAGGTTCCACGAGCAGTACTTC.

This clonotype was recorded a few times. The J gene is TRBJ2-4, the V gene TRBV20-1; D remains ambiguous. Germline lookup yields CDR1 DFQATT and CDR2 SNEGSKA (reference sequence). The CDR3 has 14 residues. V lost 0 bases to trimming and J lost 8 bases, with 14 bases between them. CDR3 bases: TGCAGTGCTAGAGAAGAAGAAGGAAGGGACATTCAGTACTTC. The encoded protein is CSAREEEGRDIQYF.

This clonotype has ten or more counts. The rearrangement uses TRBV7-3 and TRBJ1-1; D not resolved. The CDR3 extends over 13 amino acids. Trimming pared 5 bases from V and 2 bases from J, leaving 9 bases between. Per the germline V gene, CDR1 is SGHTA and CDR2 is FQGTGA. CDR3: CASSPGPNTEAFF. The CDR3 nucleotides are TGTGCCAGCAGCCCCGGCCCTAACACTGAAGCTTTCTTT.

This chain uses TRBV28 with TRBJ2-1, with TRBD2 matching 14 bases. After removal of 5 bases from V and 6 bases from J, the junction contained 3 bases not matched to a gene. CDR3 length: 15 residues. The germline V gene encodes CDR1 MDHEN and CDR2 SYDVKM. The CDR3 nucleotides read TGTGCCAGCAGTCGGACTAGCGGGAGGATCAATGAGCAGTTCTTC. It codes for CASSRTSGRINEQFF.

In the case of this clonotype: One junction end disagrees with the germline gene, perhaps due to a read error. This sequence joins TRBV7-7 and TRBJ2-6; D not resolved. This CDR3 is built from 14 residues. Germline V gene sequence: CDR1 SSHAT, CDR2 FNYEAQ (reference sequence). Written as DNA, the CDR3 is TGTGCTAGCAGCTTAGGAACTGGGGCCAACGTCCTGACTTTC. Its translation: CASSLGTGANVLTF.

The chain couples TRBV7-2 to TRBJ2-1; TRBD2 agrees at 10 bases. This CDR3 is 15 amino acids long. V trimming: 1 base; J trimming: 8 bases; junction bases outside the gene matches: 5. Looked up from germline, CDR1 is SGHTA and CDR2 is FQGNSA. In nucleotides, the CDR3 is TGTGCCAGCAGCTTAGGTGCTAGCGGGAGCGATGAGCAGTTCTTC. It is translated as CASSLGASGSDEQFF.

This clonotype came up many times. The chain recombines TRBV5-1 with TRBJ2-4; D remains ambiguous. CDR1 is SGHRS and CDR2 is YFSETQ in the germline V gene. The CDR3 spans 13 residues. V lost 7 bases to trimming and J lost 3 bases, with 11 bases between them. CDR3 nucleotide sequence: TGCGCCAGCCCCGGGCAGAGCAAAAACATTCAGTACTTC. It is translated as CASPGQSKNIQYF.

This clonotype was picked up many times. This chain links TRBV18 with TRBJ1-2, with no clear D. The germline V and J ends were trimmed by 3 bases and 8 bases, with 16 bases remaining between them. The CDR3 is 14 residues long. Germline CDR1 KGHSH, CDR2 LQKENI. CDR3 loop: CASSPNGRKDGYTF. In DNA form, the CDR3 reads TGTGCCAGCTCACCCAATGGACGGAAGGACGGCTACACCTTC.

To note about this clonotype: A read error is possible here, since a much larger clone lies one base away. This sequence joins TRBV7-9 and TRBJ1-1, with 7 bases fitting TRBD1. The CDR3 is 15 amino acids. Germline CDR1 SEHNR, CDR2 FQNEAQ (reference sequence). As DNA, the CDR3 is TGTGCCTGCAGCTCCGGGATACAGGGGTACGCTGAAGCTTTCTTT. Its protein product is CACSSGIQGYAEAFF.

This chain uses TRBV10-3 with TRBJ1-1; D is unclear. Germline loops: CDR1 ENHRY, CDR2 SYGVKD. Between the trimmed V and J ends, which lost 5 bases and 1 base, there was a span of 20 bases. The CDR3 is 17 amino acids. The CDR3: CAISRVDIEPANTEAFF. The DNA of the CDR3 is TGTGCCATCAGTCGGGTCGACATAGAACCGGCGAACACTGAAGCTTTCTTT.

CDR3 bases: TGTGCCAGCAGGGCTAACCTCTTCTCGGGAGACATTCAGTACTTC. It is translated as CASRANLFSGDIQYF. The chain uses TRBV25-1 and TRBJ2-4; D may be TRBD2 (6 bases). CDR3 size: 15 residues. The ends were cut back, 6 bases at V and 8 bases at J, with 20 bases in the middle. CDR1 MGHDK and CDR2 SYGVNS come from the germline V gene.

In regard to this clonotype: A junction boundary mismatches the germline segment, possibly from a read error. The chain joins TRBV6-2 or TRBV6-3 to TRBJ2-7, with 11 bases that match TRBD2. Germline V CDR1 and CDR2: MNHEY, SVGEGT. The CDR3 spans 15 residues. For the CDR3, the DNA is TGTGCCGGCAGTTACAGACTAGCGGGGTCCTACGAGCAGTACTTC. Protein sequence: CAGSYRLAGSYEQYF.